This is a list of T cell receptor beta chains from one sample in a study of identical twins. TCRdb re-called the 5' RACE reads through MiXCR, storing one row per CDR3 protein. The sample shows roughly 1.6 million distinct CDR3 sequences, around 33% of them seen only once. Sequenced input: cord blood. These receptors originate from a newborn girl in good health. CDR3s include the opening cysteine and the closing phenylalanine or tryptophan. Each record gives: D gene, V gene, clone size, J gene, CDR3 protein, CDR3 DNA. The D gene is left open where the match is weak. Clone size is given for some rows only: seen once, a few or many times, or a class if the clone is expanded.

D gene: TRBD2
V gene: TRBV10-3
clone size: NA
J gene: TRBJ2-7
CDR3 protein: CAISESTSGGAEQYF
CDR3 DNA: TGTGCCATCAGTGAGTCGACTAGCGGGGGGGCAGAGCAGTACTTC

D gene: TRBD2
V gene: TRBV20-1
clone size: NA
J gene: TRBJ2-1
CDR3 protein: CSAATSGGTNGQFF
CDR3 DNA: TGCAGTGCCGCGACTAGCGGGGGGACGAATGGGCAGTTCTTC

D gene: NA
V gene: TRBV12-1
clone size: NA
J gene: TRBJ2-5
CDR3 protein: CASSCRRQETQYF
CDR3 DNA: TGTGCCAGCAGCTGCCGACGGCAAGAGACCCAGTACTTC

D gene: TRBD1
V gene: TRBV7-9
clone size: few
J gene: TRBJ2-7
CDR3 protein: CASSFTGQAYEQYF
CDR3 DNA: TGTGCCAGCAGCTTCACGGGACAGGCCTACGAGCAGTACTTC

D gene: NA
V gene: TRBV12-3/TRBV12-4
clone size: NA
J gene: TRBJ1-5
CDR3 protein: CASSPVWAKDQPQHF
CDR3 DNA: TGTGCCAGCAGCCCCGTGTGGGCGAAGGATCAGCCCCAGCATTTT

D gene: TRBD1
V gene: TRBV12-3/TRBV12-4
clone size: NA
J gene: TRBJ1-2
CDR3 protein: CASSLQGVYCGYTF
CDR3 DNA: TGTGCCAGCAGTTTACAGGGGGTGTACTGTGGCTACACCTTC

D gene: NA
V gene: TRBV15
clone size: NA
J gene: TRBJ2-1
CDR3 protein: CATRRGRRGPTANEQFF
CDR3 DNA: TGTGCCACCAGAAGAGGACGTCGCGGCCCGACCGCCAATGAGCAGTTCTTC

D gene: NA
V gene: TRBV20-1
clone size: NA
J gene: TRBJ2-3
CDR3 protein: CSARDNKATQYF
CDR3 DNA: TGCAGTGCTAGAGATAATAAGGCTACGCAGTATTTT

D gene: NA
V gene: TRBV11-2
clone size: few
J gene: TRBJ2-5
CDR3 protein: CASSLWVGSQETQYF
CDR3 DNA: TGTGCCAGCAGCTTGTGGGTGGGCTCTCAAGAGACCCAGTACTTC

D gene: TRBD2
V gene: TRBV5-1
clone size: many
J gene: TRBJ2-1
CDR3 protein: CASSPGLAFYNEQFF
CDR3 DNA: TGTGCCAGCAGCCCTGGACTAGCGTTCTACAATGAGCAGTTCTTC

D gene: NA
V gene: TRBV20-1
clone size: NA
J gene: TRBJ2-5
CDR3 protein: CSAREGRGLRETQYF
CDR3 DNA: TGCAGTGCTAGAGAGGGTAGGGGACTCAGAGAGACCCAGTACTTC

D gene: TRBD2
V gene: TRBV6-5
clone size: NA
J gene: TRBJ2-2
CDR3 protein: CASSSYSGSFGTGELFF
CDR3 DNA: TGTGCCAGCAGTTCCTATAGCGGGAGTTTTGGCACCGGGGAGCTGTTTTTT

D gene: NA
V gene: TRBV20-1
clone size: NA
J gene: TRBJ2-1
CDR3 protein: CSVQRPGSGEQFF
CDR3 DNA: TGCAGTGTTCAGAGGCCGGGGTCCGGTGAGCAGTTCTTC

D gene: NA
V gene: TRBV9
clone size: few
J gene: TRBJ1-2
CDR3 protein: CASSRSTGLLYGYTF
CDR3 DNA: TGTGCCAGCAGTCGATCGACAGGCCTACTTTATGGCTACACCTTC

D gene: TRBD2
V gene: TRBV6-6
clone size: few
J gene: TRBJ2-7
CDR3 protein: CASSYREGSYEQYF
CDR3 DNA: TGTGCCAGCAGTTACAGGGAGGGATCCTACGAGCAGTACTTC

D gene: NA
V gene: TRBV28
clone size: NA
J gene: TRBJ2-5
CDR3 protein: CASSFGLPPLGEQYF
CDR3 DNA: TGTGCCAGCAGTTTTGGCCTTCCCCCTCTGGGGGAGCAGTACTTC

D gene: NA
V gene: TRBV20-1
clone size: few
J gene: TRBJ1-4
CDR3 protein: CSARDLGRLAEKLFF
CDR3 DNA: TGCAGTGCTAGAGATCTTGGCAGGTTGGCCGAAAAACTGTTTTTT

D gene: NA
V gene: TRBV5-1
clone size: many
J gene: TRBJ2-3
CDR3 protein: CASRKSITDTQYF
CDR3 DNA: TGCGCCAGCAGAAAGTCGATCACAGATACGCAGTATTTT

D gene: NA
V gene: TRBV20-1
clone size: many
J gene: TRBJ2-7
CDR3 protein: CSARVGSSYEQYF
CDR3 DNA: TGCAGTGCTAGAGTAGGGAGTTCCTACGAGCAGTACTTC

D gene: NA
V gene: TRBV10-3
clone size: NA
J gene: TRBJ1-2
CDR3 protein: CAITDRNYGYTF
CDR3 DNA: TGTGCCATCACCGACAGGAACTATGGCTACACCTTC

D gene: NA
V gene: TRBV7-9
clone size: few
J gene: TRBJ2-1
CDR3 protein: CASSIVGDVGFF
CDR3 DNA: TGTGCCAGCAGCATTGTGGGGGATGTGGGGTTCTTC

D gene: TRBD2
V gene: TRBV10-3
clone size: few
J gene: TRBJ2-1
CDR3 protein: CAIGRAGVNEQFF
CDR3 DNA: TGTGCCATCGGTCGCGCGGGAGTGAATGAGCAGTTCTTC

D gene: TRBD2
V gene: TRBV5-6
clone size: NA
J gene: TRBJ2-1
CDR3 protein: CASSFKGRDNEQFF
CDR3 DNA: TGTGCCAGCAGCTTTAAGGGGAGGGACAATGAGCAGTTCTTC

D gene: TRBD2
V gene: TRBV28
clone size: NA
J gene: TRBJ2-1
CDR3 protein: CASSLASGLGNEQFF
CDR3 DNA: TGTGCCAGCAGTTTAGCTAGCGGGTTAGGCAATGAGCAGTTCTTC

D gene: NA
V gene: TRBV28
clone size: NA
J gene: TRBJ2-6
CDR3 protein: CASGSIAFGANVLTF
CDR3 DNA: TGTGCCAGCGGAAGTATAGCGTTCGGGGCCAACGTCCTGACTTTC

D gene: NA
V gene: TRBV5-4
clone size: few
J gene: TRBJ2-5
CDR3 protein: CASSPGRGVGQETQYF
CDR3 DNA: TGTGCCAGCAGCCCGGGGCGGGGAGTGGGTCAAGAGACCCAGTACTTC

D gene: NA
V gene: TRBV20-1
clone size: few
J gene: TRBJ2-7
CDR3 protein: CSARDKPGLRGYEQYF
CDR3 DNA: TGCAGTGCTAGAGACAAACCGGGCCTTAGGGGGTACGAGCAGTACTTC

D gene: TRBD2
V gene: TRBV14
clone size: NA
J gene: TRBJ2-7
CDR3 protein: CASSQWAGEGEQYF
CDR3 DNA: TGTGCCAGCAGCCAATGGGCGGGAGAAGGCGAGCAGTACTTC

D gene: TRBD1
V gene: TRBV28
clone size: few
J gene: TRBJ1-2
CDR3 protein: CASSLFLRQGDYGYTF
CDR3 DNA: TGTGCCAGCAGTTTATTCCTTAGACAGGGGGACTATGGCTACACCTTC

D gene: TRBD2
V gene: TRBV20-1
clone size: few
J gene: TRBJ2-7
CDR3 protein: CSAKYSGSSYEQYF
CDR3 DNA: TGCAGTGCCAAATATAGCGGGAGTTCCTACGAGCAGTACTTC

D gene: NA
V gene: TRBV29-1
clone size: many
J gene: TRBJ2-7
CDR3 protein: CSVVVSPRESYEQYF
CDR3 DNA: TGCAGCGTTGTTGTTTCGCCCAGAGAGTCCTACGAGCAGTACTTC

D gene: NA
V gene: TRBV29-1
clone size: few
J gene: TRBJ1-2
CDR3 protein: CSVDRDQFYGYTF
CDR3 DNA: TGCAGCGTTGATCGGGACCAGTTCTATGGCTACACCTTC

D gene: NA
V gene: TRBV20-1
clone size: few
J gene: TRBJ1-2
CDR3 protein: CSARDRGAYGYTF
CDR3 DNA: TGCAGTGCTAGAGATCGGGGGGCTTATGGCTACACCTTC

D gene: TRBD2
V gene: TRBV6-5
clone size: many
J gene: TRBJ2-1
CDR3 protein: CASSSATSGRDEQFF
CDR3 DNA: TGTGCCAGCAGTTCCGCGACTAGCGGGAGGGATGAGCAGTTCTTC

D gene: TRBD2
V gene: TRBV20-1
clone size: few
J gene: TRBJ2-1
CDR3 protein: CSAWRAGEWNEQFF
CDR3 DNA: TGCAGTGCCTGGAGGGCGGGAGAATGGAATGAGCAGTTCTTC

D gene: NA
V gene: TRBV7-2
clone size: few
J gene: TRBJ2-3
CDR3 protein: CASSLARTTGGTQYF
CDR3 DNA: TGTGCCAGCAGCTTAGCCCGGACCACCGGGGGTACGCAGTATTTT

D gene: NA
V gene: TRBV25-1
clone size: NA
J gene: TRBJ2-7
CDR3 protein: CASSEYRDRREQYF
CDR3 DNA: TGTGCCAGCAGTGAATATCGGGATAGACGCGAGCAGTACTTC

D gene: TRBD2
V gene: TRBV27
clone size: few
J gene: TRBJ2-5
CDR3 protein: CASRPSSWTSEYQETQYF
CDR3 DNA: TGTGCCAGCAGACCCTCGAGCTGGACTAGCGAGTACCAAGAGACCCAGTACTTC

D gene: NA
V gene: TRBV5-6
clone size: once
J gene: TRBJ2-7
CDR3 protein: CASSRGTIYNEQYF
CDR3 DNA: TGTGCCAGCAGCCGCGGGACAATCTACAATGAGCAGTACTTC

D gene: NA
V gene: TRBV20-1
clone size: NA
J gene: TRBJ2-7
CDR3 protein: CGAGPRGNEQYF
CDR3 DNA: TGCGGTGCTGGACCTAGGGGGAACGAGCAGTACTTC

D gene: NA
V gene: TRBV7-2
clone size: NA
J gene: TRBJ1-3
CDR3 protein: CASSFSRGNTIYF
CDR3 DNA: TGTGCCAGCAGCTTCTCCAGGGGAAACACCATATATTTT

D gene: NA
V gene: TRBV24-1
clone size: few
J gene: TRBJ2-3
CDR3 protein: CATSDRPNTQYF
CDR3 DNA: TGTGCCACCAGTGACAGGCCTAATACGCAGTATTTT

D gene: NA
V gene: TRBV11-2
clone size: few
J gene: TRBJ2-4
CDR3 protein: CASSLYRAREDIQYF
CDR3 DNA: TGTGCCAGCAGCTTATACAGGGCCCGAGAGGACATTCAGTACTTC

D gene: NA
V gene: TRBV15
clone size: NA
J gene: TRBJ2-1
CDR3 protein: CATSRDRRYNEQFF
CDR3 DNA: TGTGCCACCAGCAGAGATCGCAGGTACAATGAGCAGTTCTTC

D gene: NA
V gene: TRBV12-3/TRBV12-4
clone size: many
J gene: TRBJ2-3
CDR3 protein: CASSSSLNSPTQYF
CDR3 DNA: TGTGCCAGCAGTTCCTCACTCAACAGCCCCACGCAGTATTTT

D gene: TRBD1
V gene: TRBV28
clone size: NA
J gene: TRBJ2-4
CDR3 protein: CASSLSPGTGNIQYF
CDR3 DNA: TGTGCCAGCAGTTTGTCTCCTGGGACAGGGAACATTCAGTACTTC

D gene: TRBD1
V gene: TRBV6-5
clone size: NA
J gene: TRBJ2-7
CDR3 protein: CASSYGTGDRYEQYF
CDR3 DNA: TGTGCCAGCAGTTACGGGACAGGGGATAGATACGAGCAGTACTTC

D gene: TRBD2
V gene: TRBV27
clone size: NA
J gene: TRBJ2-3
CDR3 protein: CASSFTAGVGTDTQYF
CDR3 DNA: TGTGCCAGCAGTTTTACGGCGGGGGTTGGGACAGATACGCAGTATTTT